This TCR beta chain was identified during a study of T cell clonality in common variable immunodeficiency. This clone was observed at least ten times. Its antigen is undetermined. The observed sequence ends 3 residues before the CDR3 terminus, with the missing tail filled in from the germline J gene. Sequencing input was equivalent genomic DNA from CVID and controls. Using immunoSEQ multiplex PCR, the repertoire was profiled, and TCRdb retains in-frame clones only, with some absent. This repertoire holds about 47,000 clones, and none appear only once. The germline V and J ends were trimmed by 5 bases and 0 bases, with 20 bases remaining between them. From germline, CDR1 is GTSNPN and CDR2 SVGIG (reference sequence). The CDR3 loop spans 16 amino acids. Study-wide points: Repertoire-complication correlations in CVID were limited by patient heterogeneity. CVID subjects showed higher TCRbeta clonality than healthy controls. Fewer TCRbeta clones were shared among CVID subjects than controls.

The sequence came from a person aged 18 to 69 in good health. Material: peripheral blood mononuclear cells. This chain links TRBV30 with TRBJ2-7, with TRBD2 as a possible D gene (5 bases). The part of the CDR3 DNA that was read is TGTGCCTGGGGCTCTTGTGATGCGGGTAGCTCCTACGAG. Residues: CAWGSCDAGSSYE. The complete CDR3 reads CAWGSCDAGSSYEQYF.